Following are 9 T cell receptor beta chains from one sample sequenced in a study of blood T cell repertoires in COVID-19. Measured with immunoSEQ multiplex PCR; TCRdb has only the in-frame clones, and not every one. The sample yields some 150,000 clones, around four fifths seen once. Material for sequencing was PBMCs or T cells enriched from blood (not recorded which). All receptors come from a woman aged 50 to 60 in a cohort exposed to, infected with or recovered from COVID-19 (not recorded which).

This sequence joins TRBV27 and TRBJ2-7; D might be TRBD1 (6 bases). Trimming stripped 8 bases from V and 3 bases from J, with 11 bases between. Germline values: CDR1 MNHEY, CDR2 SMNVEV (reference sequence). CDR3 length: 12 residues. CDR3 in amino acids: CASGIGGYEQYF. The CDR3 DNA reads as TGTGCCAGCGGTATAGGGGGCTACGAGCAGTACTTC.

V is TRBV9 and J is TRBJ2-3; TRBD2 might be the D (5 bases). The CDR3 runs 15 residues. Germline lookup yields CDR1 SGDLS and CDR2 YYNGEE. V shed 3 bases and J shed 0 bases, with 11 bases lying between them. The CDR3 loop is CASSGGKASTDTQYF. CDR3 DNA sequence: TGTGCCAGCAGCGGAGGGAAGGCTAGCACAGATACGCAGTATTTT.

The chain carries TRBV6-2 or TRBV6-3 and TRBJ2-6; TRBD1 is a possible D gene (6 bases). This CDR3 comprises 16 residues. Germline-derived CDR1 and CDR2 are MNHEY and SVGEGT. V was shortened by 4 bases and J by 3 bases, with 13 bases between the two germline ends. The CDR3 nucleotides are TGTGCCAGCAGTTTAACAGGGTCTGGTGGGGCCAACGTCCTGACTTTC. Its translation is CASSLTGSGGANVLTF.

This clone was counted a single time. The rearrangement links TRBV6-5 to TRBJ2-2; perhaps TRBD2 as D (5 bases). V was pared by 8 bases and J by 5 bases, with 12 bases between. This CDR3 is built from 13 residues. CDR1 is MNHEY and CDR2 is SVGAGI in the germline V gene. Here the CDR3 DNA reads TGTGCCAGCGAGATACCGGGGACCGGGGAGCTGTTTTTT. Its translation is CASEIPGTGELFF.

V usage is TRBV5-8 and J usage is TRBJ1-1; D not certain. Germline-derived CDR1 and CDR2 are SGHTS and YDEGEE. The CDR3 sequence is 15 residues long. Deletions cut 0 bases from V and 3 bases from J, with 12 bases between. CDR3 DNA: TGTGCCAGCAGCTTGGATGGAGGGCCGGACACTGAAGCTTTCTTT. It yields the protein CASSLDGGPDTEAFF.

The chain combines TRBV3-1 (or the pseudogene TRBV3-2) with TRBJ2-3; 13 bases agree with TRBD2. V shed 3 bases, J shed 4 bases, and the junction held 10 bases outside the gene matches. Germline lookup yields CDR1 LGHDT and CDR2 YNNKEL (reference sequence). CDR3 length equals 18 residues. The chain's CDR3 is CASSHSGTSGAGADTQYF. CDR3 coding DNA: TGTGCCAGCAGCCACTCCGGGACTAGCGGGGCCGGGGCAGATACGCAGTATTTT.

This clone came up once. The rearrangement links TRBV6-6 to TRBJ2-5, with TRBD2 matching 15 bases. The CDR3 spans 15 residues. In germline, CDR1 is MNHNY, CDR2 SVGAGI (reference sequence). Unmatched junction bases numbered 2, after V lost 2 bases and J lost 7 bases. The DNA for the CDR3 is TGTGCCAGCAGTTACGGGACTAGCGGGGGGTGGACCCAGTACTTC. This encodes CASSYGTSGGWTQYF.

The chain has TRBV4-2 and TRBJ2-3; 9 bases map to TRBD1. V was pared by 2 bases and J by 5 bases, with 5 bases of the junction left unmatched. Germline-derived CDR1 and CDR2 are LGHNA and YNFKEQ. The CDR3 extends over 15 amino acids. The CDR3, as DNA: TGTGCCAGCAGCCAAAAAACAGGGGGCTTAGATACGCAGTATTTT. Its protein is CASSQKTGGLDTQYF.

The chain carries TRBV19 and TRBJ1-2; tentative D call: TRBD1 (6 bases). Trimming removed 7 bases at V and 7 bases at J, with 16 bases between. Germline V CDR1 and CDR2: LNHDA, SQIVND (reference sequence). The CDR3 runs 13 residues. The CDR3 region is CASTTGNKGGYTF. In DNA, the CDR3 is TGTGCCAGTACAACAGGGAATAAGGGTGGCTACACCTTC.